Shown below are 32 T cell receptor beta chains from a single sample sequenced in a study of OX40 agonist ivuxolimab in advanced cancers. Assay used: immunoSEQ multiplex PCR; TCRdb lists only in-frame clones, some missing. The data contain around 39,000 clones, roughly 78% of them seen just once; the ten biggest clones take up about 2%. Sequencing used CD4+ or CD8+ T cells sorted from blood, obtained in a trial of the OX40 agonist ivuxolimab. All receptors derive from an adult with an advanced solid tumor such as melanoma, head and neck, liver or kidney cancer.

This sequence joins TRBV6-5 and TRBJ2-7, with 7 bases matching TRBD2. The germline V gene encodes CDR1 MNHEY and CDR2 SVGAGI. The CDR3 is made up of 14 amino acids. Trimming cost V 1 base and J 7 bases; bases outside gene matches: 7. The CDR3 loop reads CASSYYAGAWEQYF. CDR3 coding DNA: TGTGCCAGCAGTTACTACGCGGGAGCCTGGGAGCAGTACTTC.

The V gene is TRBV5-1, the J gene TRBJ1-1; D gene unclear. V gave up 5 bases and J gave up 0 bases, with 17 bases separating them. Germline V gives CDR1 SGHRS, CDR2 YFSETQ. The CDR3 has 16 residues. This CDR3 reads CASRGGYRHMNTEAFF. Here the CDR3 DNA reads TGCGCCAGCAGGGGAGGGTACAGACACATGAACACTGAAGCTTTCTTT.

The CDR3 loop is CAWGDRGSYEQYF. The CDR3, as DNA: TGTGCCTGGGGGGACAGGGGATCATACGAGCAGTACTTC. V is TRBV30 and J is TRBJ2-7, with TRBD1 matching 10 bases. Germline V lookup: CDR1 GTSNPN, CDR2 SVGIG (reference sequence). The CDR3 runs 13 residues. V lost 5 bases and J lost 4; bases outside the gene matches: 5.

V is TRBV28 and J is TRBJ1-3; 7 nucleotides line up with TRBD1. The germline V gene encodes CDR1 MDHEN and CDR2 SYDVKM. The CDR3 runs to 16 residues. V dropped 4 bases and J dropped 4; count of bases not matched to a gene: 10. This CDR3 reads CASSSTRQGSGNTIYF. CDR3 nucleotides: TGTGCCAGCAGTTCGACCCGACAGGGTTCGGGAAACACCATATATTTT.

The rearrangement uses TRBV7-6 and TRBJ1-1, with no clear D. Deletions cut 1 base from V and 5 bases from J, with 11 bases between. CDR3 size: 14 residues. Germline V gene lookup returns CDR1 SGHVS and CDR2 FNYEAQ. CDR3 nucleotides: TGTGCCAGCAGCTTAGTGGGCAGATCTACTGAAGCTTTCTTT. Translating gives CASSLVGRSTEAFF.

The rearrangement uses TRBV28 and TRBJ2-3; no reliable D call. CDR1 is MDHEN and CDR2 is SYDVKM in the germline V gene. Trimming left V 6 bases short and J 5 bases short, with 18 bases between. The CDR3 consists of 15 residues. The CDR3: CASSQPDGRGDTQYF. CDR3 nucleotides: TGTGCCAGCAGCCAACCTGACGGACGAGGAGATACGCAGTATTTT.

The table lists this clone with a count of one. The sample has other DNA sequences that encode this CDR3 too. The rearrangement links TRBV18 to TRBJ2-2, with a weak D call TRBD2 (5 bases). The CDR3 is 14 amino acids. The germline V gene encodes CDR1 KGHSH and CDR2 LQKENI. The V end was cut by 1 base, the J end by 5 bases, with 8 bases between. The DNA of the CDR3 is TGTGCCAGCTCACCACGTCGCGGGACCGGGGAGCTGTTTTTT. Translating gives CASSPRRGTGELFF.

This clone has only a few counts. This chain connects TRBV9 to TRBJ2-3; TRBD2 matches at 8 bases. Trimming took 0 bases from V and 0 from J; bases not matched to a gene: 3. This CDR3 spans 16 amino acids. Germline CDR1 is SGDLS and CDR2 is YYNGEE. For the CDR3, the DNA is TGTGCCAGCAGCGTAGCCGGGGGGGCTAGCACAGATACGCAGTATTTT. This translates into CASSVAGGASTDTQYF.

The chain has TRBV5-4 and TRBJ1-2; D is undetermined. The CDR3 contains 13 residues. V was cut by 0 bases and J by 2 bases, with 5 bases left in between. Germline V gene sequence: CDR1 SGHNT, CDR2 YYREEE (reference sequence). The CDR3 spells CASSLAGNYGYTF. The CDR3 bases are TGTGCCAGCAGCTTGGCTGGGAACTATGGCTACACCTTC. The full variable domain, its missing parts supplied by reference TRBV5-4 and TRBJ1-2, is ETGVTQSPTHLIKTRGQQVTLRCSSQSGHNTVSWYQQALGQGPQFIFQYYREEENGRGNFPPRFSGLQFPNYSSELNVNALELDDSALYLCASSLAGNYGYTFGSGTRLTVV.

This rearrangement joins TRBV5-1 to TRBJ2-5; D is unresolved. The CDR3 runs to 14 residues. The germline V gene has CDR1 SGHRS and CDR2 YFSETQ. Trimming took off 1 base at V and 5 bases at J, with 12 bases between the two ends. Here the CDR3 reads CASSLNVGFETQYF. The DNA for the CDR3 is TGCGCCAGCAGCTTGAACGTGGGCTTCGAGACCCAGTACTTC.

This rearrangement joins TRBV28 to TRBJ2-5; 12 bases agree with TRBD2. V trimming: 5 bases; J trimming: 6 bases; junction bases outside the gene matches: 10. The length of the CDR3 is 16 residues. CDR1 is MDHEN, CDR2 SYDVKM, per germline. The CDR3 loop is CASSPLTSGRSKTQYF. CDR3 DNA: TGTGCCAGCAGTCCATTGACTAGCGGGAGAAGTAAGACCCAGTACTTC.

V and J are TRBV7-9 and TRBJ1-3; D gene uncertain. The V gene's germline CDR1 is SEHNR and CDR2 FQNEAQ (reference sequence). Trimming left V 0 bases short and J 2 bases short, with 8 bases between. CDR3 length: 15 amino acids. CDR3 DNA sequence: TGTGCCAGCAGCTTAGCGAGCTTGGCTGGAAACACCATATATTTT. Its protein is CASSLASLAGNTIYF.

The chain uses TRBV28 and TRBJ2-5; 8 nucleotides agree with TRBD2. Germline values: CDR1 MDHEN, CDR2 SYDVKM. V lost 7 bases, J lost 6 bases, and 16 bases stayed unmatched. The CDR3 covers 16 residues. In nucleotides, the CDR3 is TGTGCCAGCACCAAAGGTGGGGGAGCGGGAGCAAAGACCCAGTACTTC. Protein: CASTKGGGAGAKTQYF.

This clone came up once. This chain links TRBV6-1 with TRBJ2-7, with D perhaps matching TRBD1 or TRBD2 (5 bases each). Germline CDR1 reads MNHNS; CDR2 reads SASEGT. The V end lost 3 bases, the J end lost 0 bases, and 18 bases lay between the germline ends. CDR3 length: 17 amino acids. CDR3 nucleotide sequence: TGTGCCAGCAGTGAGGGATCTCCTCGGGACGGCTCCTACGAGCAGTACTTC. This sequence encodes CASSEGSPRDGSYEQYF.

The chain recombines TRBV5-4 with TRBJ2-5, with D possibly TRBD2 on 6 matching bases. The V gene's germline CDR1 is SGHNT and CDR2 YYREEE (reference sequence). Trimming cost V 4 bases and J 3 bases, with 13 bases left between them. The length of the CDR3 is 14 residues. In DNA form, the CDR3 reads TGTGCCAGCAGCCCCGGGGGTTGGGAAGAGACCCAGTACTTC. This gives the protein CASSPGGWEETQYF.

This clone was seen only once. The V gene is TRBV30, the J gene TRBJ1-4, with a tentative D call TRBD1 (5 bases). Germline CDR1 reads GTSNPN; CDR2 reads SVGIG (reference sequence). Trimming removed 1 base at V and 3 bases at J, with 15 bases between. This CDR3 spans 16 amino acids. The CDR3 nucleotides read TGTGCCTGGAGTGCCTCGTACGGGGGATCTAATGAAAAACTGTTTTTT. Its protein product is CAWSASYGGSNEKLFF.

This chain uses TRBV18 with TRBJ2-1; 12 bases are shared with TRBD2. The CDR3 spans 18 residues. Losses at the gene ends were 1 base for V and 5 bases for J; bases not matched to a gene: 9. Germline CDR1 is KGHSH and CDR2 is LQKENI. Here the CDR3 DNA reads TGTGCCAGCTCACCACTCCCCTCCCTAGCGGGAGGGAACAATGAGCAGTTCTTC. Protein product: CASSPLPSLAGGNNEQFF.

CDR3 bases: TGTGCCAGCAGCTCTCGCCGGGGGGCCACAGATACGCAGTATTTT. Translation gives CASSSRRGATDTQYF. J is TRBJ2-3 and V is TRBV5-5, with a tentative D call TRBD2 (7 bases). The ends were cut back, 3 bases at V and 2 bases at J, with 13 bases in the middle. The CDR3 is 15 residues long. Germline assignment: CDR1 SGHKS and CDR2 YYEKEE (reference sequence).

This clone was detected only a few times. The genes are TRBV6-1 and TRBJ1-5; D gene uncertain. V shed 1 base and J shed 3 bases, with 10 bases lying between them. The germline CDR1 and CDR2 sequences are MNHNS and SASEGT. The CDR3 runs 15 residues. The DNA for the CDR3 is TGTGCCAGCAGTGAAGTGTTAGGGCCCAATCAGCCCCAGCATTTT. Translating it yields CASSEVLGPNQPQHF.

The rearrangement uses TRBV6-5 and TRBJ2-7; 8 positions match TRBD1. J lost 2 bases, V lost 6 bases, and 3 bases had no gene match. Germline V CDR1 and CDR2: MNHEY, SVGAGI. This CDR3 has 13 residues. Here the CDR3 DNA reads TGTGCCAGCAGCCGGACAGGGCCCTACGAGCAGTACTTC. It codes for CASSRTGPYEQYF.

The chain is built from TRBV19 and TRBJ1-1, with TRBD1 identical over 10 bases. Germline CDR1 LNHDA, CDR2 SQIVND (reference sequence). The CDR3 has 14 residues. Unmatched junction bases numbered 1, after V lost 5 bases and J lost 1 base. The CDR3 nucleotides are TGTGCCAGTAGTCGACAGGGGGCGAACACTGAAGCTTTCTTT. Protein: CASSRQGANTEAFF.

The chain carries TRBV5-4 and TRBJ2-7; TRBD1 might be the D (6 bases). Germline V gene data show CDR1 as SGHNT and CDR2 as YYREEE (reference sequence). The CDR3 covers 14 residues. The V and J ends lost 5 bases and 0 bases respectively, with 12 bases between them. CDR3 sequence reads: CASSLRTASYEQYF. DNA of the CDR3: TGTGCCAGCAGTCTACGGACAGCCTCCTACGAGCAGTACTTC.

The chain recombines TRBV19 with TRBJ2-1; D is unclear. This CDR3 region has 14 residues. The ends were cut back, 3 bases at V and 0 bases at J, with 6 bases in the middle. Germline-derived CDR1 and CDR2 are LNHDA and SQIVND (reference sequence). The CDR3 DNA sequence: TGTGCCAGTAGTATCCTAAGCTCCTACAATGAGCAGTTCTTC. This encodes CASSILSSYNEQFF.

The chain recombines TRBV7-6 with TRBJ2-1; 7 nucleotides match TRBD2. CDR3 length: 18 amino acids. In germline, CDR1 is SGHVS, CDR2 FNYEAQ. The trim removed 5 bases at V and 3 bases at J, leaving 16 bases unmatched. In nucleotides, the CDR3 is TGTGCCAGCAGCCTAACCCCGGGGCTAGCGGAAAACTACAATGAGCAGTTCTTC. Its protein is CASSLTPGLAENYNEQFF.

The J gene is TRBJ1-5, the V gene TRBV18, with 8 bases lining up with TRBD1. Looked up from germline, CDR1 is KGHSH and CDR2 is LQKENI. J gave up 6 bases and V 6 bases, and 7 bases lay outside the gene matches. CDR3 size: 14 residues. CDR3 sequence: CASSVGQGRQPQHF. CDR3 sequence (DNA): TGTGCCAGCTCCGTCGGACAGGGTCGTCAGCCCCAGCATTTT.

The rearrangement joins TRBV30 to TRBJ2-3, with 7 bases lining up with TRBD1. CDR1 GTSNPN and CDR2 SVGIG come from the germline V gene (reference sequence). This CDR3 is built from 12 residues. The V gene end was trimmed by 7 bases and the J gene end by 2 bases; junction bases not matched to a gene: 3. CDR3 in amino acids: CASGQVTDTQYF. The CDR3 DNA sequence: TGTGCCTCAGGACAGGTCACAGATACGCAGTATTTT.

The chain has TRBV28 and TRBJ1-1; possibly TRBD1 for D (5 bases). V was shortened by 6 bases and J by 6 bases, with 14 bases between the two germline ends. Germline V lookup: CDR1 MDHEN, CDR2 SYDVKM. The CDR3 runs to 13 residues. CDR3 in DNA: TGTGCCAGCAGAGCCGGGACTGCTTCTGAAGCTTTCTTT. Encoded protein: CASRAGTASEAFF.

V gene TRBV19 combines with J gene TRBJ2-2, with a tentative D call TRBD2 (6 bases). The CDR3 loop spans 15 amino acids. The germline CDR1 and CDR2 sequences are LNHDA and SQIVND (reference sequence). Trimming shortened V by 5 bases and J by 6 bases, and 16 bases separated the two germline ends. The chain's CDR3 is CASSSLGGRAGELFF. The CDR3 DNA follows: TGTGCCAGTAGTTCCCTGGGGGGTCGAGCCGGGGAGCTGTTTTTT.

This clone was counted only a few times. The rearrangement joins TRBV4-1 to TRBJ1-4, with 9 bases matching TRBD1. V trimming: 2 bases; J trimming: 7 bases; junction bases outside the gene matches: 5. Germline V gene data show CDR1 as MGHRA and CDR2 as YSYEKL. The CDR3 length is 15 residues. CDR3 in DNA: TGCGCCAGCAGCCAAACCGGGACAGGGAGTGAAAAACTGTTTTTT. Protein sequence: CASSQTGTGSEKLFF.

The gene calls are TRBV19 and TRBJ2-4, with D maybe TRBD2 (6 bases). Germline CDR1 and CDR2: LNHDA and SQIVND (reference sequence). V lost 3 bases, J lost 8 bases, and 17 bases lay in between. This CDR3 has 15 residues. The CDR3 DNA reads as TGTGCCAGTAGTATCGGGTGGTCGAGGAGGGACATTCAGTACTTC. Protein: CASSIGWSRRDIQYF.

CDR3 amino acids: CASSQAGVWRDNEQYF. In DNA, the CDR3 is TGCGCCAGCAGCCAAGCCGGGGTGTGGCGGGACAACGAGCAGTACTTC. V usage is TRBV4-1 and J usage is TRBJ2-7; D may match TRBD1 or TRBD2 (6 bases each). V shed 1 base and J shed 5 bases, with 18 bases lying between them. From germline, CDR1 is MGHRA and CDR2 YSYEKL. The CDR3 consists of 16 residues.

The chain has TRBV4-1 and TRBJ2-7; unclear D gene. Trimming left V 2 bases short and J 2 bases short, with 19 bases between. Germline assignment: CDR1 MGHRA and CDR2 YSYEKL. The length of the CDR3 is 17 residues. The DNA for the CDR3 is TGCGCCAGCAGCCAACCGACCACCCCTGGTGTCCCCTACGAGCAGTACTTC. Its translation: CASSQPTTPGVPYEQYF.